This T cell receptor beta chain was sequenced for a study of OX40 agonist ivuxolimab in advanced cancers. Clones were read by immunoSEQ multiplex PCR, and TCRdb kept only the in-frame ones, dropping some. This sample yields approximately 79,000 clones, of which approximately 86% are seen a single time; 2.5% belongs to the top ten. There are 14 residues in the CDR3. Deletions cut 5 bases from V and 4 bases from J, with 12 bases between. CDR1 is MNHEY and CDR2 is SMNVEV in the germline V gene (reference sequence). This sequence was found in an adult with an advanced solid tumor such as melanoma, head and neck, liver or kidney cancer. This rearrangement joins TRBV27 to TRBJ1-3, with D possibly matching TRBD1 (5 bases). The source material was CD4+ or CD8+ T cells sorted from blood, sampled in a trial of the OX40 agonist ivuxolimab. The CDR3 here is CASSPQGAGNTIYF. For the CDR3, the DNA is TGTGCCAGCAGTCCGCAGGGAGCCGGAAACACCATATATTTT.